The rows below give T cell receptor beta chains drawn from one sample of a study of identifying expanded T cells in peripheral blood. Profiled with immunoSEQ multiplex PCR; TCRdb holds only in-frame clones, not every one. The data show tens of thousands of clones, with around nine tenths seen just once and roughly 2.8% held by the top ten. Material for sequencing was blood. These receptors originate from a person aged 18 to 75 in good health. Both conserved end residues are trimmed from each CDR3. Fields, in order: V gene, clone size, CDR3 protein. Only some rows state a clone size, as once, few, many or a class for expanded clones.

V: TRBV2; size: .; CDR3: ASRGLQGANYGYT
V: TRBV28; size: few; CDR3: ASSFRQGLPETQY
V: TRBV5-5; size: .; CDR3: ASSRGAGASTDTQY
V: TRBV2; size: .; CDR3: ASSGMSSYEQY
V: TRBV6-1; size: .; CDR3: ASSEVGGYT
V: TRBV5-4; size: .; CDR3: ASSLRLAGDDEQF
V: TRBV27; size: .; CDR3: ASRTSGRGLSTDTQY
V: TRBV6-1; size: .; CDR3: ASNRNFDTGELF
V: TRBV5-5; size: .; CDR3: ASSSLAGLNTGELF
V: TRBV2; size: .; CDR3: ATRSGGNQPQH
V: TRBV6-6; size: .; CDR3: ASSSGNHNQPQH
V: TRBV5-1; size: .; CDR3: ASSLIGQGGNEQF
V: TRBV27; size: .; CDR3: ASSLSWTDTEAF
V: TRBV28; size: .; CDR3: ASRDRGKHYEQY
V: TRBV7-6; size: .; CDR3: ASSSGGGTGFYEQY
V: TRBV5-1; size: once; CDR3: ASSDRDPHEQY
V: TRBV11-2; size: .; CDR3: ASSSQRTASYEQY
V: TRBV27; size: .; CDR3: ASSPLGTGLSRTNEKLF
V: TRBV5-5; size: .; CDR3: ASSLAGSVSEQF
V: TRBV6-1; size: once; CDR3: ASSEWGLAGSVPYEQY
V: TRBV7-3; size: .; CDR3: ASSLFGWDNEQF
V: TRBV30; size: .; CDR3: AWSPGTVGNTEAF
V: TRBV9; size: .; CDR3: ASSLDGAGWQETQY
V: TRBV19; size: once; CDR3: ASSSGFGGNTGELF
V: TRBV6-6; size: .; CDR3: ASSYRLLDEQF
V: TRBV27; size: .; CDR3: ASSLGSPGTGVETQY
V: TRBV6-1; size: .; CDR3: ASSETVNLNTEAF
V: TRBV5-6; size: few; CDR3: ASSLGTGEADTQY